The present TCR beta chain was sequenced within a study of beta chain features in type 1 diabetes. The CDR3 loop spans 12 amino acids. The V gene's germline CDR1 is LGHNT and CDR2 FRNRAP. Trimming took 5 bases from V and 6 from J, leaving 9 bases between them. The isolated RNA, all of it, was reverse transcribed, so expressed TCRB transcripts were what got sequenced. This table comes from immunoSEQ multiplex PCR, and its TCRdb copy is limited to in-frame clones, with some not included. The sample has about 240,000 clones, 25% to 35% seen once. This clone appeared a single time. V is TRBV12-5 and J is TRBJ2-3; possible D gene TRBD1, 5 bases. The receptor's source is a man aged 25-45 years in good health. The sample consisted of central memory CD4+ T cells from blood. This chain's CDR3 is CASGPRVDTQYF. CDR3 nucleotide sequence: TGTGCTAGTGGTCCCAGGGTTGATACGCAGTATTTT.